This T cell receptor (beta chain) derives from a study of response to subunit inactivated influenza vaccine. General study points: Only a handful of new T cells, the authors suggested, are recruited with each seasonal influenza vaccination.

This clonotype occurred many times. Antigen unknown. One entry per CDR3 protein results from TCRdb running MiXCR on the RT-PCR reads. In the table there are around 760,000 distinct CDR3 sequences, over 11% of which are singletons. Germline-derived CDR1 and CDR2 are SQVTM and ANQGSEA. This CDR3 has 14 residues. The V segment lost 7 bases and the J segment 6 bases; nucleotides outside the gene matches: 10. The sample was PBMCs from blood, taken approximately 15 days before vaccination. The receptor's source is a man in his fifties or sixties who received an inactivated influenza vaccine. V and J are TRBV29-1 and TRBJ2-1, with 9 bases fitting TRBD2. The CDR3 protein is CSANRLAGINEQFF. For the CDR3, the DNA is TGCAGCGCCAATCGGCTAGCGGGAATCAATGAGCAGTTCTTC.